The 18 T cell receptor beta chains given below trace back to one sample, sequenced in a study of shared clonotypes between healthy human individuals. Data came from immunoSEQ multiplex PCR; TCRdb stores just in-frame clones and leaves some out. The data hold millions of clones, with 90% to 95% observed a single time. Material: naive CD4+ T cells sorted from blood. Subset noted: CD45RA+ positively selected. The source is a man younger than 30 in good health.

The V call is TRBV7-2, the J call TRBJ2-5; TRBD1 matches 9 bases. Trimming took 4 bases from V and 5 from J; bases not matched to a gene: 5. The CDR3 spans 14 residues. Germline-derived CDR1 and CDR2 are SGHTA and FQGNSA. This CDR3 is CASSSDRGTETQYF. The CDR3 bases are TGTGCCAGCAGCTCGGACAGGGGAACGGAGACCCAGTACTTC.

The CDR3 is CASSLDRGPPEQYF. The CDR3, as DNA: TGTGCCAGCTCACTTGACAGGGGGCCTCCAGAGCAGTACTTC. The rearrangement links TRBV18 to TRBJ2-7, with TRBD1 identical over 10 bases. V trimming: 4 bases; J trimming: 7 bases; junction bases outside the gene matches: 7. Germline V gene data show CDR1 as KGHSH and CDR2 as LQKENI. This CDR3 is 14 amino acids long. Using reference TRBV18 and TRBJ2-7 for the parts outside the CDR3, the full variable domain is NAGVMQNPRHLVRRRGQEARLRCSPMKGHSHVYWYRQLPEEGLKFMVYLQKENIIDESGMPKERFSAEFPKEGPSILRIQQVVRGDSAAYFCASSLDRGPPEQYFGPGTRLTVT.

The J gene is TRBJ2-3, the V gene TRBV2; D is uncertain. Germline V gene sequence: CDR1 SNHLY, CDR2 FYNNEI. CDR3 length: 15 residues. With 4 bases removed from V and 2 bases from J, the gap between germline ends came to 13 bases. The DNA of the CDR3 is TGTGCCAGCAGTGTGACCCCGATTAACACAGATACGCAGTATTTT. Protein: CASSVTPINTDTQYF.

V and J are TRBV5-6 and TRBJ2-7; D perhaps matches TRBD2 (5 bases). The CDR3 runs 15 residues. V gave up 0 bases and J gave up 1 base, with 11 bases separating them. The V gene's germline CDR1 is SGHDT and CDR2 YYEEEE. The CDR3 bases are TGTGCCAGCAGCTTGGACACGGGATTATCCTACGAGCAGTACTTC. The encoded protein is CASSLDTGLSYEQYF.

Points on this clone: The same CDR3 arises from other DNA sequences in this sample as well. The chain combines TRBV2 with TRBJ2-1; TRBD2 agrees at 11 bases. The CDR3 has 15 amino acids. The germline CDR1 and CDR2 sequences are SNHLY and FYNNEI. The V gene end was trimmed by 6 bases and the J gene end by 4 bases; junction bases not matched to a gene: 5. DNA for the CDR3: TGTGCCAGCAGCGAAACTAGCGGGGGATACAATGAGCAGTTCTTC. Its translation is CASSETSGGYNEQFF.

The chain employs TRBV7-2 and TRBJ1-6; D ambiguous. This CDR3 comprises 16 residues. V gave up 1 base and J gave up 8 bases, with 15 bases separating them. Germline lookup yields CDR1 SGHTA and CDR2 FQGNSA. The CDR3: CASSLDALARDSPLHF. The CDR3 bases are TGTGCCAGCAGCTTAGATGCTCTGGCAAGAGATTCACCCCTCCACTTT. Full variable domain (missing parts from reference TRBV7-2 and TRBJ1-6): GAGVSQSPSNKVTEKGKDVELRCDPISGHTALYWYRQSLGQGLEFLIYFQGNSAPDKSGLPSDRFSAERTGGSVSTLTIQRTQQEDSAVYLCASSLDALARDSPLHFGNGTRLTVT.

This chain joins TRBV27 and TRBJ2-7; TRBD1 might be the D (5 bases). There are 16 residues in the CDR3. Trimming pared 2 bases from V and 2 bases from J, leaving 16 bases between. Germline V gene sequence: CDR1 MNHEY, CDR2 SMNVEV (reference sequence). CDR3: CASSLRAGSSPYEQYF. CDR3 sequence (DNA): TGTGCCAGCAGTTTACGGGCAGGGTCCAGCCCCTACGAGCAGTACTTC.

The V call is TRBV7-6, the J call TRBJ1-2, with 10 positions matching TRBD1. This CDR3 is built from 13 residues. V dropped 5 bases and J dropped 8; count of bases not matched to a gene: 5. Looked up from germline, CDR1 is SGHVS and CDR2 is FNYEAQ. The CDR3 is CASSPGQGLGYTF. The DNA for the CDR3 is TGTGCCAGCAGCCCGGGACAGGGGCTCGGCTACACCTTC.

The CDR3 loop is CASSVGAIPSTDTQYF. The DNA of the CDR3 is TGTGCCAGCAGCGTAGGGGCGATACCTAGCACAGATACGCAGTATTTT. The genes are TRBV9 and TRBJ2-3, with D uncertain. CDR3 length: 16 residues. Trimming took 0 bases from V and 0 from J, leaving 11 bases between them. Germline assignment: CDR1 SGDLS and CDR2 YYNGEE.

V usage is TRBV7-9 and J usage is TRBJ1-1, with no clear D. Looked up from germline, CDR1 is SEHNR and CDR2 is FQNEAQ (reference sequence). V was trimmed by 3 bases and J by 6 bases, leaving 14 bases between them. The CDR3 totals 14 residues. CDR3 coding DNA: TGTGCCAGCAGCTTCACGGCTATCGACGCTGAAGCTTTCTTT. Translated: CASSFTAIDAEAFF.

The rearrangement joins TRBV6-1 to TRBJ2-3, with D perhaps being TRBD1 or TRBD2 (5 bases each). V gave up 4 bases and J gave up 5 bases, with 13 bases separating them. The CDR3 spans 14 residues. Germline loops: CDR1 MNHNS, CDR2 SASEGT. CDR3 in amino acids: CASSGWGREDTQYF. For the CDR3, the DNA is TGTGCCAGCAGTGGGTGGGGACGGGAAGATACGCAGTATTTT.

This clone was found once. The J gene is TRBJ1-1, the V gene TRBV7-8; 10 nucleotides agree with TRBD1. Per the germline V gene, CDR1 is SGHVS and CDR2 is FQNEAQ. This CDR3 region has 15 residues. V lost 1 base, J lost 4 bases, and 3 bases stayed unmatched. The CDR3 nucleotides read TGTGCCAGCAGCTTAGGACAGGGGGCGGTCACTGAAGCTTTCTTT. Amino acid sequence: CASSLGQGAVTEAFF.

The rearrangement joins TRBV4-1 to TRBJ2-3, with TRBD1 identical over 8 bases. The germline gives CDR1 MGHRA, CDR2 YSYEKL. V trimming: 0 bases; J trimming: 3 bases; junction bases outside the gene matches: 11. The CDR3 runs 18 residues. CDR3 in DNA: TGCGCCAGCAGCCAAGATTCAGGACAGGGAACGGGTACAGATACGCAGTATTTT. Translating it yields CASSQDSGQGTGTDTQYF.

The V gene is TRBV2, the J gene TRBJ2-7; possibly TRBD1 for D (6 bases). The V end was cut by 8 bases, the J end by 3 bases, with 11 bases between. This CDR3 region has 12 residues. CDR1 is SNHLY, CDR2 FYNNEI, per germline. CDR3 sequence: CASGGHLYEQYF. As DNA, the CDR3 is TGTGCCAGCGGGGGACACCTCTACGAGCAGTACTTC.

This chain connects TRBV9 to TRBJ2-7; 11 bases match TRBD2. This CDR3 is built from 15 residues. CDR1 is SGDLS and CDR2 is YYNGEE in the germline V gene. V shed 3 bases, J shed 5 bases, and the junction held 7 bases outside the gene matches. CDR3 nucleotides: TGTGCCAGCAGCGAGAGACTAGCGGGGTATAACGAGCAGTACTTC. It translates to CASSERLAGYNEQYF.

The CDR3 nucleotides are TGTGCCATCAGTAACGAGGGGGAGACCCAGTACTTC. It yields the protein CAISNEGETQYF. The chain carries TRBV10-3 and TRBJ2-5; perhaps D is TRBD1 or TRBD2 (5 bases each). Germline lookup yields CDR1 ENHRY and CDR2 SYGVKD. The germline V and J ends were trimmed by 5 bases and 5 bases, with 9 bases remaining between them. The CDR3 spans 12 residues.

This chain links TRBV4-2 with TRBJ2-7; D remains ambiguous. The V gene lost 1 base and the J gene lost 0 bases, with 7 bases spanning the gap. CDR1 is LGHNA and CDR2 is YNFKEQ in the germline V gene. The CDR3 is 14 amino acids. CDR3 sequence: CASSQGGSSYEQYF. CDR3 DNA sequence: TGTGCCAGCAGCCAAGGGGGTAGCTCCTACGAGCAGTACTTC.

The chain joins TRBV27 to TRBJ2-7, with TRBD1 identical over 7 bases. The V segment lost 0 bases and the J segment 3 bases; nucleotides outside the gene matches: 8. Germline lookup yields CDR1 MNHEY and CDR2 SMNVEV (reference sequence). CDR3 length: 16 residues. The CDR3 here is CASSLSGTAQLYEQYF. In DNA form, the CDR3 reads TGTGCCAGCAGTTTATCCGGGACAGCTCAACTCTACGAGCAGTACTTC.